The present T cell receptor beta chain was sequenced within a study of type 1 and type 2 diabetes patients. Study in general: From PBMCs, CD4+ and CD8+ T cells were isolated by magnetic microbeads. Across the study, 15 million to 20 million paired-end reads were produced.

Genomic DNA was the PCR template. Amplification of the beta chain CDR3 used 30 forward and 13 reverse multiplex primers. TCRdb re-derived calls from the multiplex PCR reads in MiXCR, one entry per CDR3 protein. The sample holds about 250,000 distinct CDR3 sequences, more than 40% seen once. J gave up 7 bases and V 5 bases, and 7 bases lay outside the gene matches. The CDR3 extends over 14 amino acids. Approximately 9 milliliters of peripheral blood were collected from each participant. This TCR was recovered from a man between 18 and 29 years old with type 2 diabetes. The gene calls are TRBV12-3 or TRBV12-4 and TRBJ1-2, with TRBD1 matching 10 bases. The sample taken for sequencing was peripheral blood mononuclear cells (PBMCs). In DNA form, the CDR3 reads TGTGCCAGCAGTCATAAGACAGGGGGCATTGGCTACACCTTC. Protein: CASSHKTGGIGYTF.